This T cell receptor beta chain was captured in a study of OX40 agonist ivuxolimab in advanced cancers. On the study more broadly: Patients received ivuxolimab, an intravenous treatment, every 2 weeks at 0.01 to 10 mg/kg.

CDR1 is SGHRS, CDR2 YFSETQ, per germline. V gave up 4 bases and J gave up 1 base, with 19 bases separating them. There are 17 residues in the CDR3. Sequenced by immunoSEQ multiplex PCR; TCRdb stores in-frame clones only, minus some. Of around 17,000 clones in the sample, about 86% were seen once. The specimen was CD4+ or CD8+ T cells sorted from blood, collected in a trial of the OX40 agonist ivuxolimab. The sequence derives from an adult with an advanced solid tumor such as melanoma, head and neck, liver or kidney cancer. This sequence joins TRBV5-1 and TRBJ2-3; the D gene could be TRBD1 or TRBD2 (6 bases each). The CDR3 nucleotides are TGCGCCAGCAGCCAAGACTATCGGGGGCCTGGCACAGATACGCAGTATTTT. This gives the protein CASSQDYRGPGTDTQYF.